These T cell receptor beta chains were read from a single sample in a study of brain T cells in children with intractable seizures. Assay: immunoSEQ multiplex PCR; the TCRdb copy retains only in-frame clones and omits some. The sample shows 75,000 to 80,000 clones, about 92% of them seen only once. The sample was peripheral blood, taken at surgery. The origin of the receptors is a boy younger than two with tuberous sclerosis and intractable seizures. The CDR3 runs from the conserved cysteine through the conserved F or W. Each record gives: clone size, CDR3 length, V gene, J gene, CDR3 protein. Clone size is given for some rows only: seen once, a few or many times, or a class if the clone is expanded.

.	14	TRBV11-1	TRBJ2-1	CASSLAGTYNEQFF
.	14	TRBV28	TRBJ2-7	CASGAIGSSYEQYF
.	14	TRBV28	TRBJ1-3	CASSLSRIVYTIYF
.	14	TRBV30	TRBJ2-1	CAWRLAGAGNEQFF
once	17	TRBV9	TRBJ2-3	CASSVGRLAVTTDTQYF
.	17	TRBV12-2	TRBJ1-5	CASRRTNSVMIEQPQHF
once	15	TRBV14	TRBJ1-3	CASSRQGLTGNTIYF
.	14	TRBV10-3	TRBJ2-5	CAISRDRTSETQYF
.	14	TRBV5-1	TRBJ2-5	CASSLVGGQETQYF
.	15	TRBV7-9	TRBJ1-2	CASSLGGGTGEGYTF
once	13	TRBV27	TRBJ2-7	CASSPWDRYEQYF
.	12	TRBV14	TRBJ1-6	CASSMINSPLHF
once	15	TRBV6-5	TRBJ1-6	CASSYFSGGNSPLHF
.	15	TRBV5-1	TRBJ2-7	CASSRTSAKFYEQYF
.	14	TRBV27	TRBJ1-2	CASSLSGTVYGYTF
.	16	TRBV7-9	TRBJ2-7	CASSSSPPDRIYEQYF
few	12	TRBV18	TRBJ2-7	CASSLDPYEQYF
.	17	TRBV24-1	TRBJ2-2	CATSDYHRVYGTGELFF
.	16	TRBV9	TRBJ2-2	CASSTGTGGHTGELFF
.	15	TRBV7-7	TRBJ2-5	CASSLDGGARETQYF
once	14	TRBV9	TRBJ1-1	CASSVGLQGTEAFF
.	14	TRBV7-2	TRBJ2-7	CASSSRQGTYEQYF